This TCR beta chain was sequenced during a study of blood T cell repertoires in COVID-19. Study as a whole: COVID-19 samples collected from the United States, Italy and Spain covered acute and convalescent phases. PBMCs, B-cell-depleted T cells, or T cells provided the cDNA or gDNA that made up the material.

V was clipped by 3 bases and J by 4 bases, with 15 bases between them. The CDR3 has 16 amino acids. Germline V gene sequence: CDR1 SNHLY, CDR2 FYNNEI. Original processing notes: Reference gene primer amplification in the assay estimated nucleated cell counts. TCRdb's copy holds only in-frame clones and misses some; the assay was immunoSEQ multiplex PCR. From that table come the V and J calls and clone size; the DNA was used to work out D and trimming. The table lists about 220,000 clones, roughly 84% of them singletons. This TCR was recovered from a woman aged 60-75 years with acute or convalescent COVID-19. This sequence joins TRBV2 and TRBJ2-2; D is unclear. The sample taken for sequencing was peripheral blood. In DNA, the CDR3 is TGTGCCAGCAGTGAGAGGTCCCCGCGGCTCACCGGGGAGCTGTTTTTT. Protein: CASSERSPRLTGELFF.